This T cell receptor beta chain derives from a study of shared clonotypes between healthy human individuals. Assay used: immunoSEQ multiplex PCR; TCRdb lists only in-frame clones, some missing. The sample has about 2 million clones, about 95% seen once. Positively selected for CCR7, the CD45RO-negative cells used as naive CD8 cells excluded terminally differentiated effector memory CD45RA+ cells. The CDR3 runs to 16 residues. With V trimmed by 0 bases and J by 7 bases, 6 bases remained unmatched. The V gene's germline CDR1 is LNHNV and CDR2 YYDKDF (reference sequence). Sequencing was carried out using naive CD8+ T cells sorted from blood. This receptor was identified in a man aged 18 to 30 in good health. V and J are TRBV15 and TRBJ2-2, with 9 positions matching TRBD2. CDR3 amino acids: CATSREAGGLGGELFF. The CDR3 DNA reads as TGTGCCACCAGCAGAGAAGCGGGAGGCCTTGGCGGGGAGCTGTTTTTT. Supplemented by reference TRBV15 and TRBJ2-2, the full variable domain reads DAMVIQNPRYQVTQFGKPVTLSCSQTLNHNVMYWYQQKSSQAPKLLFHYYDKDFNNEADTPDNFQSRRPNTSFCFLDIRSPGLGDTAMYLCATSREAGGLGGELFFGEGSRLTVL.